These T cell receptor beta chains were read from a single sample in a study of cytomegalovirus exposure and HLA in healthy donors. This table comes from immunoSEQ multiplex PCR, and its TCRdb copy is limited to in-frame clones, with some not included. The data hold about 280,000 clones, with 80% to 90% observed a single time. The sample comprised PBMCs. Receptors were obtained from a woman younger than 35 in good health and CMV-seronegative. Both conserved end residues are part of each CDR3.

V	CDR3
TRBV7-9	CASSALQGLKDGYTF
TRBV29-1	CSVVHGTASYEQYF
TRBV7-3	CASSLTGQGRNTGELFF
TRBV5-4	CASSSPALTPGGYTF
TRBV13	CASRFPADYGYTF
TRBV5-1	CASKRDRVYEQYF
TRBV10-2	CASGGGGGETQYF
TRBV7-9	CASSETEYLSSYEQYF
TRBV27	CASSSQGALYGYTF
TRBV6-5	CASSRGDYEQYF
TRBV4-2	CASSQWASGAQETQYF
TRBV14	CASSQVAGTDYEQYF
TRBV19	CASSYRGVNTEAFF
TRBV5-1	CASSWPEGAPPREAFF
TRBV2	CASSAWGQGFNQPQHF
TRBV14	CASSQVAGARYGYTF
TRBV18	CASSPPSHEQFF
TRBV21-1	CASSKVASMKNNEQFF
TRBV18	CASSSATGGNYNEQFF
TRBV2	CASSWTLANTIYF
TRBV6-1	CASAGQHQNYGYTF
TRBV19	CASSIGGDQPQHF
TRBV4-2	CASSQAQGSNQPQHF
TRBV9	CASSVRDFSYEQYF
TRBV6-5	CASSYGRGTEAFF
TRBV6-5	CASSPSGGEYEQYF
TRBV9	CASWGTGSKGAGELFF
TRBV10-1	CASKGAGDTQYF
TRBV25-1	CASSPPGGIIEAFF
TRBV6-1	CATRDRVYEQYF
TRBV18	CASRQNYGYTF
TRBV2	CASSEADSGGASDTQYF
TRBV7-9	CASRAGTHNEQFF
TRBV7-2	CASSLEDWSSYNSPLHF
TRBV6-5	CASRPGGSTEAFF
TRBV5-8	CASSPRTGVGYEQYF
TRBV11-2	CASSLPYRQYSNSPLHF
TRBV6-1	CASCGTNYGYTF
TRBV10-3	CATGQGGTEAFF
TRBV19	CASSIPGRQTQYF
TRBV13	CASSPAGYEQYF
TRBV27	CASSLNGQSYGYTF
TRBV11-1	CASSLWGTGFNEQYF
TRBV6-6	CASSYFSGGTDTQYF
TRBV13	CASSHLGLAGGRTDTQYF
TRBV7-7	CASSLSDSYEQYF
TRBV13	CASSLLRRDEQFF
TRBV6-5	CASSYGGGAEDTQYF
TRBV12-5	CASGWDLREDYGYTF
TRBV5-5	CASSIDQGASSYEQYF
TRBV7-3	CASSLGSGTGGYEQYF
TRBV19	CASSIGGGTNTEAFF
TRBV10-2	CASSVGQELANYGYTF
TRBV9	CASSVRDRGEDEQFF
TRBV4-1	CASSQTLNRGSGELFF
TRBV2	CASSLSLEQFF
TRBV10-2	CASSEGQGADTQYF